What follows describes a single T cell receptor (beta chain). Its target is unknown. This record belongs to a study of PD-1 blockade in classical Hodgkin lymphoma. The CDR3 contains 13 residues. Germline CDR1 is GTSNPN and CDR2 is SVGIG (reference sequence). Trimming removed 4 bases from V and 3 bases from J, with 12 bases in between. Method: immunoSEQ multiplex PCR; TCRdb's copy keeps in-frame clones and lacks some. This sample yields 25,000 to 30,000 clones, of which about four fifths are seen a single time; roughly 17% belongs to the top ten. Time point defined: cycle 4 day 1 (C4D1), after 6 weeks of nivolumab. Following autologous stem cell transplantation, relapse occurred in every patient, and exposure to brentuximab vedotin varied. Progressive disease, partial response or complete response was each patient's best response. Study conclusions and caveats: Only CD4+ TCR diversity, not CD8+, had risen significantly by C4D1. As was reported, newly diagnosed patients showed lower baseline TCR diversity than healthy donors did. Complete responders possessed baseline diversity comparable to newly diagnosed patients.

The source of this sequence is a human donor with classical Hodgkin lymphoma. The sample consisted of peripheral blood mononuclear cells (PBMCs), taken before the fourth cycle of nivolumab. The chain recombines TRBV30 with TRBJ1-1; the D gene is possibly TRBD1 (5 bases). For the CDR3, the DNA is TGTGCCTGGACACGTGGAGGGGACACTGAAGCTTTCTTT. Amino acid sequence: CAWTRGGDTEAFF. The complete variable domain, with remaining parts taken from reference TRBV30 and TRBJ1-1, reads SQTIHQWPATLVQPVGSPLSLECTVEGTSNPNLYWYRQAAGRGLQLLFYSVGIGQISSEVPQNLSASRPQDRQFILSSKKLLLSDSGFYLCAWTRGGDTEAFFGQGTRLTVV.